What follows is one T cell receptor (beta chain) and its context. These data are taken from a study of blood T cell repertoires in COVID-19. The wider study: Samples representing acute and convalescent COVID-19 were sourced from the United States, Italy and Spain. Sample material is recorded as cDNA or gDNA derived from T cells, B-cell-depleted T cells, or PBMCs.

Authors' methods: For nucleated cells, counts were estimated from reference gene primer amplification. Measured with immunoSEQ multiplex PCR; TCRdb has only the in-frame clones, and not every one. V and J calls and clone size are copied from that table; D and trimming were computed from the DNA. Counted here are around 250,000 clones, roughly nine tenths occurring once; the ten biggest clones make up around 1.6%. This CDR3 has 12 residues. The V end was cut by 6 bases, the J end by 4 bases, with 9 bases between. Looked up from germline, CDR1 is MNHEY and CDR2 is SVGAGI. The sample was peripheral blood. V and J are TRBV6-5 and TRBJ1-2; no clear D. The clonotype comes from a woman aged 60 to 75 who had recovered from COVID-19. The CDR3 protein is CASRLDIYGYTF. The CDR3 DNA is TGTGCCAGCAGGCTTGACATCTATGGCTACACCTTC.